This T cell receptor (beta chain) is drawn from a study of shared clonotypes between healthy human individuals. This clone was seen once. Antigen specificity is unknown. General observations from the study: Only blood was sampled, and tissue TCR repertoires likely differ from blood ones.

Clones were sequenced by immunoSEQ multiplex PCR, and TCRdb holds only the in-frame ones, with some missing. The table shows approximately 1,500,000 clones, with more than 95% occurring only once. The germline gives CDR1 MNHNY, CDR2 SVGAGI (reference sequence). This CDR3 has 14 amino acids. V dropped 6 bases and J dropped 7 bases, with 16 bases sitting between them. This chain links TRBV6-6 with TRBJ2-1; D is unclear. The TCR sequence derives from a man younger than 40 in good health. Source material: naive CD4+ T cells sorted from blood. Subset here: CD45RA+ positively selected. This CDR3 is CASSPIEKGNEQFF. CDR3 bases: TGTGCCAGCAGCCCCATAGAGAAAGGGAATGAGCAGTTCTTC.